The rows below give T cell receptor beta chains drawn from one sample of a study of shared T cell receptors in the human thymus. The table came from immunoSEQ multiplex PCR; TCRdb's copy has only in-frame clones and leaves some out. The sample lists hundreds of thousands of clones; over 75% were seen once. The same sample was also used in a study of human thymus T cells.

The sequencing sample was made of thymocytes. These receptors all stem from a boy under two years old with a congenital heart defect. The CDR3 runs from the conserved cysteine through the conserved F or W. Fields, in order: D gene, J gene, V gene, CDR3 length, clone size, CDR3 protein, CDR3 DNA. D genes are given only for firm matches. Not all rows give a size; the values are once, few, many and, for expanded clones, a class.

>TRBD1|TRBJ1-5|TRBV5-5|14|.
CASSWTGGNQPQHF
TGTGCCAGCAGCTGGACAGGAGGCAATCAGCCCCAGCATTTT
>.|TRBJ2-7|TRBV7-9|15|.
CASKNSPGPIEEQYF
TGTGCCAGCAAGAACTCCCCTGGTCCCATTGAAGAGCAGTACTTC
>.|TRBJ2-5|TRBV28|16|.
CASSANHGGTQETQYF
TGTGCCAGCAGTGCAAACCATGGGGGGACTCAAGAGACCCAGTACTTC
>TRBD2|TRBJ2-7|TRBV5-5|14|.
CASTPAGASYEQYF
TGTGCCAGCACCCCAGCGGGAGCTAGCTACGAGCAGTACTTC
>TRBD2|TRBJ2-1|TRBV28|15|.
CASSAPPAGGNEQFF
TGTGCCAGCAGTGCCCCCCCAGCGGGAGGAAATGAGCAGTTCTTC
>TRBD2|TRBJ2-1|TRBV7-9|18|.
CASSWGGTPPSSYNEQFF
TGTGCCAGCAGCTGGGGAGGGACTCCCCCTAGCTCCTACAATGAGCAGTTCTTC
>TRBD1|TRBJ1-3|TRBV4-1|17|.
CASSQPLRQGAGNTIYF
TGCGCCAGCAGCCAACCTCTCCGACAGGGCGCTGGAAACACCATATATTTT
>.|TRBJ1-5|TRBV6-8|15|.
CASSYPGQSNQPQHF
TGTGCCAGCAGTTACCCCGGACAGTCCAATCAGCCCCAGCATTTT
>TRBD2|TRBJ2-7|TRBV4-1|16|.
CASSQPGLAGAYEQYF
TGCGCCAGCAGCCAACCGGGTCTAGCGGGAGCCTACGAGCAGTACTTC
>.|TRBJ2-5|TRBV15|17|.
CATSRDQGPAYKETQYF
TGTGCCACCAGCAGAGATCAGGGGCCCGCTTACAAAGAGACCCAGTACTTC
>TRBD2|TRBJ2-1|TRBV12-5|17|.
CASGTWTSGSFCNEQFF
TGTGCTAGTGGTACCTGGACTAGCGGGAGCTTCTGCAATGAGCAGTTCTTC
>.|TRBJ2-1|TRBV5-1|13|.
CASRISRDNEQFF
TGCGCCAGCCGGATTAGCAGGGACAATGAGCAGTTCTTC
>TRBD2|TRBJ2-1|TRBV9|19|few
CASSVGQREGPKIYNEQFF
TGTGCCAGCAGCGTAGGTCAGCGGGAGGGCCCTAAGATCTACAATGAGCAGTTCTTC
>.|TRBJ2-7|TRBV28|17|.
CASSLEPKFLETYEQYF
TGTGCCAGCAGTTTAGAACCGAAATTCCTGGAGACCTACGAGCAGTACTTC
>TRBD2|TRBJ2-2|TRBV28|16|once
CASSLSRGRSTGELFF
TGTGCCAGCAGTTTGAGTCGCGGGAGGTCGACCGGGGAGCTGTTTTTT
>TRBD1|TRBJ1-5|TRBV5-8|16|.
CASSLVKGQSKQPQHF
TGTGCCAGCAGCTTGGTCAAGGGACAGTCCAAACAGCCCCAGCATTTT
>TRBD1|TRBJ1-6|TRBV15|13|.
CATSRDRDRSLHF
TGTGCCACCAGCAGAGATCGGGACAGATCCCTCCACTTT
>TRBD1|TRBJ2-4|TRBV2|16|.
CASSEGPGRGLNIQYF
TGTGCCAGCAGTGAAGGGCCGGGCAGGGGGCTTAACATTCAGTACTTC
>TRBD1|TRBJ2-5|TRBV7-6|16|once
CASSPRDRGRGETQYF
TGTGCCAGCAGCCCAAGGGACAGGGGGCGGGGGGAGACCCAGTACTTC
>.|TRBJ1-6|TRBV7-9|14|.
CASSLDRVESPLHF
TGTGCCAGCAGCTTAGACAGGGTCGAGTCACCCCTCCACTTT